This TCR beta chain emerged from a study of shared clonotypes between healthy human individuals. The assay was run at deep level. Profiling relied on immunoSEQ multiplex PCR, and the TCRdb table lists in-frame clones only, not all of them. The table lists approximately 980,000 clones, over 60% of them singletons. V was cut by 6 bases and J by 7 bases, with 16 bases left in between. There are 14 residues in the CDR3. The V gene's germline CDR1 is ENHRY and CDR2 SYGVKD. In the case of this clone: Its antigen is undetermined.

Study-wide findings and caveats: Unshared clonotypes carried lower generation probabilities than those common to all four donors.

The gene calls are TRBV10-3 and TRBJ2-1, with TRBD2 as a possible D gene (5 bases). The sample was memory CD4+ T cells sorted from blood. Subset given: CD45RA-negative fraction. This TCR was sampled from a young man in good health. This CDR3 reads CAIRDRTRGNEQFF. The DNA for the CDR3 is TGTGCCATCAGGGACCGGACTCGCGGGAATGAGCAGTTCTTC.